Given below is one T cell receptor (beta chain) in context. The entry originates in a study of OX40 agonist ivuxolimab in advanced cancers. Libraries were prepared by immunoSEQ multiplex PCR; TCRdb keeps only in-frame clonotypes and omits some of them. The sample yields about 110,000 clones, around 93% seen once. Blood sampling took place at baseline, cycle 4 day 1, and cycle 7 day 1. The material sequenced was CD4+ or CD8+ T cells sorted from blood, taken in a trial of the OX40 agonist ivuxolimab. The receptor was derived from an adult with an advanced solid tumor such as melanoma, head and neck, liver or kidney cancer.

The CDR3 DNA reads TGTGCCAGCTCAACCCTCATAATACAAGAGACCCAGTACTTC. Translating it yields CASSTLIIQETQYF. The J gene is TRBJ2-5, the V gene TRBV18; no definite D call. The V end was cut by 5 bases, the J end by 2 bases, with 12 bases between. Germline assignment: CDR1 KGHSH and CDR2 LQKENI. This CDR3 has 14 amino acids.